Here is one TCR beta chain with its context. No antigen is known for it. This sample stems from a study of T cell responses to AZD1222 COVID-19 vaccine. Study-level findings and limits: Spike-specific TCR depth and breadth grew after two AZD1222 doses. Most donors were white British and more were female, and clonal diversity was possibly underestimated.

The CDR3 loop spans 14 amino acids. Trimming cost V 0 bases and J 4 bases, with 10 bases left between them. Germline lookup yields CDR1 SGHTS and CDR2 YDEGEE. The protocol was immunoSEQ multiplex PCR, while the TCRdb copy is restricted to in-frame clones and leaves out a portion. The sample lists fewer than 120,000 clones, 70% to 90% occurring once. The chain recombines TRBV5-8 with TRBJ1-2; no reliable D call. The source was peripheral blood, collected on day 0 of AZD1222 vaccination. The source is an adult in good health. Here the CDR3 DNA reads TGTGCCAGCAGCTTGGTATGGGTCGGCTATGGCTACACCTTC. It translates to CASSLVWVGYGYTF.